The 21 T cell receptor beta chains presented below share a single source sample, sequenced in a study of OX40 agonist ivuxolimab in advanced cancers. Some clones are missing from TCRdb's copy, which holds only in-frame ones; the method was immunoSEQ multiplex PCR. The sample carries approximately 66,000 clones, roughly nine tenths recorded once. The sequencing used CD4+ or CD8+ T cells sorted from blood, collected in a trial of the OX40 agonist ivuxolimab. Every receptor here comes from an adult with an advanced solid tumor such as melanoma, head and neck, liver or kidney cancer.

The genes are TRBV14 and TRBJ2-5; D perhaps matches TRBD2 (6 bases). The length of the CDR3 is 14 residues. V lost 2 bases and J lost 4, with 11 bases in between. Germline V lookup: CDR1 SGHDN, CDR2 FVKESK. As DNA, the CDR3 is TGTGCCAGCAGCCAATACCAGGGAGGAGAGACCCAGTACTTC. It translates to CASSQYQGGETQYF.

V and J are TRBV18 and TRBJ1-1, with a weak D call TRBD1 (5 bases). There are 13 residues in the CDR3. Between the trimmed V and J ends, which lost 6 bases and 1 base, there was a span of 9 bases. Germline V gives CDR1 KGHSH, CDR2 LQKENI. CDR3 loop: CASSARGNTEAFF. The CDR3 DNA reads TGTGCCAGCTCCGCTAGGGGGAACACTGAAGCTTTCTTT.

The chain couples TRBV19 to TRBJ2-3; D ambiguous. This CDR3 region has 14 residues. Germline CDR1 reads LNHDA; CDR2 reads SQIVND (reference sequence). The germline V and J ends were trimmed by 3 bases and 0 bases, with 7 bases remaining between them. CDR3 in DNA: TGTGCCAGTAGTATGCAGTCTAGCACAGATACGCAGTATTTT. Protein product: CASSMQSSTDTQYF.

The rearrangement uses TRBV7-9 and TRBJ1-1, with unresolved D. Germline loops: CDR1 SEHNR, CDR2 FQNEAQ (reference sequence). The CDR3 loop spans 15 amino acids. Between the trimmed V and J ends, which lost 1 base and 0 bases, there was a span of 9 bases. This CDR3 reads CASSLVEDMNTEAFF. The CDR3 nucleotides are TGTGCCAGCAGCTTAGTGGAAGACATGAACACTGAAGCTTTCTTT.

Here the CDR3 DNA reads TGTGCCAGCAGTGGACAGGGAGGCCACGAGCAGTACTTC. Amino acid sequence: CASSGQGGHEQYF. The J gene is TRBJ2-7, the V gene TRBV6-4; TRBD1 is a possible D gene (7 bases). Trimming cost V 4 bases and J 5 bases, with 12 bases left between them. Per the germline V gene, CDR1 is MRHNA and CDR2 is SNTAGT. This CDR3 comprises 13 residues.

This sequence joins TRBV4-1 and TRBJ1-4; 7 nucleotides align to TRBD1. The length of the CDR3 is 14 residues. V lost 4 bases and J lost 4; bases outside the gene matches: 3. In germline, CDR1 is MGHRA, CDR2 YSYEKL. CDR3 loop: CASSRRGINEKLFF. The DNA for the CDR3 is TGCGCCAGCAGCCGCAGGGGGATTAATGAAAAACTGTTTTTT.

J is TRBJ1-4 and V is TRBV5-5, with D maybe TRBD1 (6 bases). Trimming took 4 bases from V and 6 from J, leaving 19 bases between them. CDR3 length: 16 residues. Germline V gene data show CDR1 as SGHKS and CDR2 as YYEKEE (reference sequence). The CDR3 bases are TGTGCCAGCAGCCATAGGACAGTTGGGGGCTATGAAAAACTGTTTTTT. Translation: CASSHRTVGGYEKLFF.

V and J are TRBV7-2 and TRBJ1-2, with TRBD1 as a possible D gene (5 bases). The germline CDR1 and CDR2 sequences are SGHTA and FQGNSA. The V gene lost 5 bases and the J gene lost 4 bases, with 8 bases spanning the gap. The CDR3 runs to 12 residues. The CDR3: CASSPRGYGYTF. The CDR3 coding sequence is TGTGCCAGCAGCCCAAGGGGCTATGGCTACACCTTC.

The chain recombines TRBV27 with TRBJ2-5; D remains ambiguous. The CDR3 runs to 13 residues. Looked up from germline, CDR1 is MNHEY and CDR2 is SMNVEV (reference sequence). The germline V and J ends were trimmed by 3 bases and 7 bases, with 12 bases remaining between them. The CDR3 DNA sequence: TGTGCCAGCAGTTTGAAGCTAAGAGGGACCCAGTACTTC. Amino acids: CASSLKLRGTQYF.

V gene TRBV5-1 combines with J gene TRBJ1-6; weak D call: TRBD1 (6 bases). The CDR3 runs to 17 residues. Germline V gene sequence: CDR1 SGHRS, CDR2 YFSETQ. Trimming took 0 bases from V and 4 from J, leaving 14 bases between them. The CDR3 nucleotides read TGCGCCAGCAGCTTGGTTGCGGGAGGGGGTTATAATTCACCCCTCCACTTT. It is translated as CASSLVAGGGYNSPLHF.

The chain's CDR3 is CASSRRDRGVPTQSHYGYTF. In nucleotides, the CDR3 is TGTGCCAGCAGCCGCCGGGACAGGGGGGTTCCCACCCAATCTCACTATGGCTACACCTTC. The chain couples TRBV5-4 to TRBJ1-2, with TRBD1 identical over 11 bases. Germline V lookup: CDR1 SGHNT, CDR2 YYREEE (reference sequence). The CDR3 consists of 20 residues. V lost 4 bases, J lost 3 bases, and 20 bases stayed unmatched.

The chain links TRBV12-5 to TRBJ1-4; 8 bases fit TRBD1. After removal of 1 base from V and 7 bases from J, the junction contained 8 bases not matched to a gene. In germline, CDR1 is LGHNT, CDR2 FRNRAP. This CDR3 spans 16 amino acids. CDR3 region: CASGLAQDRAGEKLFF. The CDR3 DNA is TGTGCTAGTGGTTTGGCCCAGGACAGGGCGGGTGAAAAACTGTTTTTT.

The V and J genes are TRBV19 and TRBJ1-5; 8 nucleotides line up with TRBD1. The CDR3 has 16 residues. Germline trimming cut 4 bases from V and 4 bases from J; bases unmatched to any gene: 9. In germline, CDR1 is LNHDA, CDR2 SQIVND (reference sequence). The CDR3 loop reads CASSTRNRGWNQPQHF. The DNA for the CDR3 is TGTGCCAGTAGTACCCGCAACAGGGGGTGGAATCAGCCCCAGCATTTT.

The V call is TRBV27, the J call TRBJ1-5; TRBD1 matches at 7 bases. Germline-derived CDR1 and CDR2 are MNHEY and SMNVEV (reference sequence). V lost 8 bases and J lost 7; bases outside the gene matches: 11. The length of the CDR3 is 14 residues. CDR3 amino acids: CASGATGRGQPQHF. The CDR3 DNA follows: TGTGCCAGCGGCGCGACAGGGAGGGGCCAGCCCCAGCATTTT.

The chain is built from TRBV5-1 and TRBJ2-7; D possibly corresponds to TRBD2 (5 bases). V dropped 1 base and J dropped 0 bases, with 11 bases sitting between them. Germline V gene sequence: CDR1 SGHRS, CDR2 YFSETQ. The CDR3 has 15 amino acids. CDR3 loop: CASSLSVGSSYEQYF. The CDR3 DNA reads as TGCGCCAGCAGCTTGAGCGTTGGGAGCTCCTACGAGCAGTACTTC.

The CDR3 nucleotides read TGCGCCAGCAGTGAGACCCAGTTTTCGCGGCCCCAAGAGACCCAGTACTTC. This sequence encodes CASSETQFSRPQETQYF. The chain joins TRBV10-2 to TRBJ2-5; D remains ambiguous. There are 17 residues in the CDR3. The germline V and J ends were trimmed by 2 bases and 1 base, with 17 bases remaining between them. Germline V gene data show CDR1 as WSHSY and CDR2 as SAAADI.

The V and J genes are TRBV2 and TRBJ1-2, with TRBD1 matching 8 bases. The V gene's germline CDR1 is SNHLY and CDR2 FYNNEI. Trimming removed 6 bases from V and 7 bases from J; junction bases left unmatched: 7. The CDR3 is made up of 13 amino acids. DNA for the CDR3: TGTGCCAGCAGGGTCCAGGGGGCCGGTGGCTACACCTTC. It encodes CASRVQGAGGYTF.

The CDR3 DNA reads as TGTGCCAGCTCACCATCCGCCGGGAACAATCAGCCCCAGCATTTT. Its protein is CASSPSAGNNQPQHF. V usage is TRBV18 and J usage is TRBJ1-5; D ambiguous. The V end lost 2 bases, the J end lost 3 bases, and 11 bases lay between the germline ends. Germline V lookup: CDR1 KGHSH, CDR2 LQKENI. CDR3 size: 15 residues. Complete variable domain (other parts from reference TRBV18 and TRBJ1-5): NAGVMQNPRHLVRRRGQEARLRCSPMKGHSHVYWYRQLPEEGLKFMVYLQKENIIDESGMPKERFSAEFPKEGPSILRIQQVVRGDSAAYFCASSPSAGNNQPQHFGDGTRLSIL.

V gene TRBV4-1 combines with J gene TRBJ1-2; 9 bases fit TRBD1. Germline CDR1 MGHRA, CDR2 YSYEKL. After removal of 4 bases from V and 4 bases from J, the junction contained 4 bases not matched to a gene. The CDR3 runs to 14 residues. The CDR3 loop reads CASSRQGVAYGYTF. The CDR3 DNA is TGCGCCAGCAGCCGACAGGGGGTGGCCTATGGCTACACCTTC.

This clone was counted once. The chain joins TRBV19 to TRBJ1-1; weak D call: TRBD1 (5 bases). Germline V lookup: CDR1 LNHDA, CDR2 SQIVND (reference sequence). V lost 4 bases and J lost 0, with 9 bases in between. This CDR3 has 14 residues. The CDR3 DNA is TGTGCCAGTAGTACGGACACCTTGAACACTGAAGCTTTCTTT. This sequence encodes CASSTDTLNTEAFF.

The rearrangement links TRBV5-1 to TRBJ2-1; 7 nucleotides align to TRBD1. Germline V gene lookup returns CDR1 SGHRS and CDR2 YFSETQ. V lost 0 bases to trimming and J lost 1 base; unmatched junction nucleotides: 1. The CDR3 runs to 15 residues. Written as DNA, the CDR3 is TGCGCCAGCAGCTTGGGGGACAGTTCCTACAATGAGCAGTTCTTC. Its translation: CASSLGDSSYNEQFF.